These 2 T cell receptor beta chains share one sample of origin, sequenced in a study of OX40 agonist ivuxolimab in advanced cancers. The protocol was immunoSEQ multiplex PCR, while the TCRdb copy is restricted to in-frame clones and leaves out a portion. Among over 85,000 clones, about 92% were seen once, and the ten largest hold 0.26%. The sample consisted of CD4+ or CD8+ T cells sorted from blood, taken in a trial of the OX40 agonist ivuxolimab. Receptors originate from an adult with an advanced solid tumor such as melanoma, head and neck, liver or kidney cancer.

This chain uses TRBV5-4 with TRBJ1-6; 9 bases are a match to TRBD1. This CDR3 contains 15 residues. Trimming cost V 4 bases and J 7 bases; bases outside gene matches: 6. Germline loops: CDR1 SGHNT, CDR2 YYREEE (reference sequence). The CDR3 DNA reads TGTGCCAGCAGCACTAGGACAGGGGTAAATTCACCCCTCCACTTT. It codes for CASSTRTGVNSPLHF.

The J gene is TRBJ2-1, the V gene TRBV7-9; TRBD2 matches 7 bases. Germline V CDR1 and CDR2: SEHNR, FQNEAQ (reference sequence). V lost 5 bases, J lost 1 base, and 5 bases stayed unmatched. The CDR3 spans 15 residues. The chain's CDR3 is CASSPGLGSYNEQFF. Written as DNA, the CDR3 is TGTGCCAGCAGCCCCGGACTAGGGTCCTACAATGAGCAGTTCTTC.